This entry lists 15 T cell receptor beta chains sequenced from one sample in a study of immune evolution from preneoplasia to lung adenocarcinoma. Assay: immunoSEQ multiplex PCR; the TCRdb copy retains only in-frame clones and omits some. The sample has thousands of clones, over 65% seen once. Sequencing was performed on FFPE lung adenocarcinoma in situ tissue. The receptor source for this set is a person aged 55-79 years with lung adenocarcinoma.

This chain's CDR3 is CASRSELVMNTEAFF. CDR3 bases: TGTGCCAGCAGGTCTGAACTTGTAATGAACACTGAAGCTTTCTTT. The chain carries TRBV2 and TRBJ1-1; D unclear. Germline values: CDR1 SNHLY, CDR2 FYNNEI. CDR3 size: 15 residues. Trimming pared 6 bases from V and 0 bases from J, leaving 14 bases between.

This sequence joins TRBV18 and TRBJ1-4; 10 bases fit TRBD1. With V trimmed by 2 bases and J by 3 bases, 6 bases remained unmatched. Germline CDR1 reads KGHSH; CDR2 reads LQKENI. The CDR3 is made up of 17 amino acids. CDR3 nucleotides: TGTGCCAGCTCACCATGGGGACAGGGGAAAGCTAATGAAAAACTGTTTTTT. Protein sequence: CASSPWGQGKANEKLFF. The whole variable domain, filled in from reference TRBV18 and TRBJ1-4, reads NAGVMQNPRHLVRRRGQEARLRCSPMKGHSHVYWYRQLPEEGLKFMVYLQKENIIDESGMPKERFSAEFPKEGPSILRIQQVVRGDSAAYFCASSPWGQGKANEKLFFGSGTQLSVL.

The genes are TRBV18 and TRBJ2-7; the D gene is possibly TRBD1 (5 bases). V was clipped by 2 bases and J by 2 bases, with 7 bases between them. Germline V lookup: CDR1 KGHSH, CDR2 LQKENI. CDR3 length: 13 amino acids. DNA for the CDR3: TGTGCCAGCTCACCAGGGGCCGCCTACGAGCAGTACTTC. It codes for CASSPGAAYEQYF.

This rearrangement joins TRBV4-1 to TRBJ1-6; 12 positions agree with TRBD1. The length of the CDR3 is 18 residues. With V trimmed by 4 bases and J by 8 bases, 12 bases remained unmatched. Germline CDR1 reads MGHRA; CDR2 reads YSYEKL. The CDR3: CASSRGDRGRNLDSPLHF. For the CDR3, the DNA is TGCGCCAGCAGCCGTGGGGACAGGGGGCGAAACTTGGATTCACCCCTCCACTTT.

The gene calls are TRBV7-8 and TRBJ1-2; 7 bases line up with TRBD1. Germline lookup yields CDR1 SGHVS and CDR2 FQNEAQ. The V segment lost 3 bases and the J segment 5 bases; nucleotides outside the gene matches: 9. This CDR3 has 15 amino acids. This chain's CDR3 is CASSFGTVEGYGYTF. DNA of the CDR3: TGTGCCAGCAGCTTTGGGACAGTCGAAGGGTATGGCTACACCTTC.

This chain uses TRBV6-5 with TRBJ1-2, with D perhaps TRBD1 (6 bases). The ends were cut back, 10 bases at V and 3 bases at J, with 9 bases in the middle. This CDR3 has 11 amino acids. The V gene's germline CDR1 is MNHEY and CDR2 SVGAGI. CDR3 DNA: TGTGCCACCGCAGGGGACTATGGCTACACCTTC. Translated, it gives CATAGDYGYTF.

The chain has TRBV6-1 and TRBJ1-5; 8 bases align to TRBD1. Germline CDR1 is MNHNS and CDR2 is SASEGT. After removal of 5 bases from V and 11 bases from J, the junction contained 11 bases not matched to a gene. The CDR3 extends over 14 amino acids. CDR3 nucleotide sequence: TGTGCCAGCAGTTGGACAGGGCCAACCCCAGCCCAGCATTTT. Translation gives CASSWTGPTPAQHF.

This clone was seen a single time. The gene calls are TRBV7-9 and TRBJ1-1; possibly TRBD1 for D (5 bases). Germline values: CDR1 SEHNR, CDR2 FQNEAQ (reference sequence). The CDR3 runs to 13 residues. V was clipped by 7 bases and J by 4 bases, with 13 bases between them. The CDR3 DNA sequence: TGTGCCAGCAACCTAGAGGGGCCCACTGAAGCTTTCTTT. Amino acids: CASNLEGPTEAFF.

This clone is a singleton in its sample. The genes are TRBV5-1 and TRBJ2-1; TRBD2 aligns across 8 bases. Germline CDR1 SGHRS, CDR2 YFSETQ. The CDR3 loop spans 16 amino acids. The J segment lost 3 bases and the V segment lost 0 bases, leaving 5 bases of the junction unmatched. CDR3 sequence (DNA): TGCGCCAGCAGCTTGGAAGGGGCGGGGGGCTACAATGAGCAGTTCTTC. This gives the protein CASSLEGAGGYNEQFF.

This clone was counted once. The chain employs TRBV5-4 and TRBJ2-4; D unclear. V was pared by 4 bases and J by 7 bases, with 12 bases between. The CDR3 extends over 13 amino acids. Looked up from germline, CDR1 is SGHNT and CDR2 is YYREEE (reference sequence). CDR3 DNA: TGTGCCAGCAGCAGACCATCCGGGAACATTCAGTACTTC. Amino acid sequence: CASSRPSGNIQYF.

This clone came up a few times. This rearrangement joins TRBV5-5 to TRBJ2-5; D is possibly TRBD1 (6 bases). Trimming took 0 bases from V and 1 from J, leaving 16 bases between them. Germline loops: CDR1 SGHKS, CDR2 YYEKEE (reference sequence). The CDR3 is 17 amino acids. The CDR3 DNA reads as TGTGCCAGCAGCTTGGTTGTAGGGGGTGTCGGCCAAGAGACCCAGTACTTC. Translation: CASSLVVGGVGQETQYF.

This clone was counted only a few times. The CDR3 DNA is TGTGCCACAGCGGGGGGGCCTCCAGATACGCAGTATTTT. Translating gives CATAGGPPDTQYF. This chain connects TRBV27 to TRBJ2-3, with TRBD2 matching 10 bases. V was clipped by 10 bases and J by 4 bases; unmatched bases: 5. CDR3 length: 13 amino acids. The germline V gene encodes CDR1 MNHEY and CDR2 SMNVEV (reference sequence).

The V gene is TRBV28, the J gene TRBJ2-7; D uncertain. Germline V CDR1 and CDR2: MDHEN, SYDVKM. CDR3 length: 14 amino acids. V lost 6 bases and J lost 2, with 14 bases in between. The CDR3, as DNA: TGTGCCAGCAGCCCTCCCTACAAGACCTACGAGCAGTACTTC. This sequence encodes CASSPPYKTYEQYF.

The chain carries TRBV7-8 and TRBJ1-5; D is uncertain. V was cut by 1 base and J by 5 bases, with 6 bases left in between. This CDR3 has 13 residues. Per germline, CDR1 SGHVS and CDR2 FQNEAQ. CDR3 in DNA: TGTGCCAGCAGCTTAGAGGAGTATCAGCCCCAGCATTTT. Amino acid sequence: CASSLEEYQPQHF. The whole variable domain, remainder taken from reference TRBV7-8 and TRBJ1-5, is GAGVSQSPRYKVAKRGQDVALRCDPISGHVSLFWYQQALGQGPEFLTYFQNEAQLDKSGLPSDRFFAERPEGSVSTLKIQRTQQEDSAVYLCASSLEEYQPQHFGDGTRLSIL.

The chain employs TRBV6-1 and TRBJ2-7; D may be TRBD2 (6 bases). The germline V gene has CDR1 MNHNS and CDR2 SASEGT. CDR3 length equals 13 residues. V was pared by 3 bases and J by 4 bases, with 10 bases between. The CDR3 coding sequence is TGTGCCAGCAGTGATCGGGGGAGGTACGAGCAGTACTTC. This gives the protein CASSDRGRYEQYF.